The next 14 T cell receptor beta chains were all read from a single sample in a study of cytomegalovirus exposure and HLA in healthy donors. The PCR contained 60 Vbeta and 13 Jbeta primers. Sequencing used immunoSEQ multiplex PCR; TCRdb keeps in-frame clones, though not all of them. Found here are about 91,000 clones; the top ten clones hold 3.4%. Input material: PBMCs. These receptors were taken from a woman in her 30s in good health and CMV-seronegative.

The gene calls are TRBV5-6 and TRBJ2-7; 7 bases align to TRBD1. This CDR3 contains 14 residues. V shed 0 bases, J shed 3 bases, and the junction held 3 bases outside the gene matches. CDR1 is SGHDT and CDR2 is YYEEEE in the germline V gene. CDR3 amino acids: CASSLGTGHYEQYF. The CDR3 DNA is TGTGCCAGCAGCTTGGGGACAGGACACTACGAGCAGTACTTC.

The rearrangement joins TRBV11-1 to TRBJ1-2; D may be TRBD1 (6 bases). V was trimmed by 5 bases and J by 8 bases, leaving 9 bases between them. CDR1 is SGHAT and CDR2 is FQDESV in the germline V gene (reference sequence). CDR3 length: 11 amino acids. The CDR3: CASSTRGGYTF. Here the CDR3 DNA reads TGTGCCAGCAGCACCAGGGGCGGCTACACCTTC. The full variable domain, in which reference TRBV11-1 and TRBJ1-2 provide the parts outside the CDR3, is EAEVAQSPRYKITEKSQAVAFWCDPISGHATLYWYRQILGQGPELLVQFQDESVVDDSQLPKDRFSAERLKGVDSTLKIQPAELGDSAMYLCASSTRGGYTFGSGTRLTVV.

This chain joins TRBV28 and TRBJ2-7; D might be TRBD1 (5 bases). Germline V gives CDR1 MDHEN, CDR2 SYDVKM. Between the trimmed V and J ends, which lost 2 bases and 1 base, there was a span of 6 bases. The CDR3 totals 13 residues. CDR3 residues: CASSLRGSYEQYF. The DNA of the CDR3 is TGTGCCAGCAGTTTAAGGGGTTCCTACGAGCAGTACTTC. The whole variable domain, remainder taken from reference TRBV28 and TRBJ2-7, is DVKVTQSSRYLVKRTGEKVFLECVQDMDHENMFWYRQDPGLGLRLIYFSYDVKMKEKGDIPEGYSVSREKKERFSLILESASTNQTSMYLCASSLRGSYEQYFGPGTRLTVT.

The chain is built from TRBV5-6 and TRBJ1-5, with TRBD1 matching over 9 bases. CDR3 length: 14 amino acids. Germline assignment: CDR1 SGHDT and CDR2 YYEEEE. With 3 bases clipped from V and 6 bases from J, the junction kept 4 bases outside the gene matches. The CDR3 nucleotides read TGTGCCAGCAGCTCAACAGGGGGCATTCAGCCCCAGCATTTT. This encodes CASSSTGGIQPQHF.

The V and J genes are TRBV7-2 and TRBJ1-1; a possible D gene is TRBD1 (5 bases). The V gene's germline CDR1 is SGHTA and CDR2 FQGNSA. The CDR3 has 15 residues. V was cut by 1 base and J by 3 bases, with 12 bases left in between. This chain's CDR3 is CASSLVVGGDTEAFF. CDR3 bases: TGTGCCAGCAGCTTAGTGGTAGGAGGGGACACTGAAGCTTTCTTT.

CDR3 region: CASSGGDRDSNEQFF. CDR3 bases: TGCGCCAGCAGTGGTGGGGACAGGGATTCGAATGAGCAGTTCTTC. The chain combines TRBV5-1 with TRBJ2-1; TRBD1 matches at 9 bases. The CDR3 extends over 15 amino acids. Per germline, CDR1 SGHRS and CDR2 YFSETQ. V gave up 5 bases and J gave up 7 bases; unmatched junction bases: 10.

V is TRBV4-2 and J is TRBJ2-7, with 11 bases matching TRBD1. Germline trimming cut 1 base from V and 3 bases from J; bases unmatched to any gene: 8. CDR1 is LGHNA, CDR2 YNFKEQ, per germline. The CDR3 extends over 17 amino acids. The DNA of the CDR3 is TGTGCCAGCAGCCAAGTACTTGGGACAGGGGGTCACTACGAGCAGTACTTC. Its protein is CASSQVLGTGGHYEQYF.

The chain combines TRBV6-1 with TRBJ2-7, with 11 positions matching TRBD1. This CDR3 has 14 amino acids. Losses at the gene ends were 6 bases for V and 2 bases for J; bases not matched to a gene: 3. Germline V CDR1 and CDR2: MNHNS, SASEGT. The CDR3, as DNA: TGTGCCAGCAGGCCGGGACAGGGGGCCTACGAGCAGTACTTC. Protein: CASRPGQGAYEQYF.

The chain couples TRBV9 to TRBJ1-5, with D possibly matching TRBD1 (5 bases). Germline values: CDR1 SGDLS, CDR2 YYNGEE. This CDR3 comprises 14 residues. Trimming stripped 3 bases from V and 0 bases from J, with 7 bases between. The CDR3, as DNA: TGTGCCAGCAGCGACAGGTTTAGCAATCAGCCCCAGCATTTT. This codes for CASSDRFSNQPQHF.

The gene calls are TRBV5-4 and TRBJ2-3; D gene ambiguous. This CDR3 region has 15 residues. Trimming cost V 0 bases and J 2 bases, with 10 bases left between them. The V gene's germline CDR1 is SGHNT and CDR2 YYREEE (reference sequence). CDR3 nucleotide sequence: TGTGCCAGCAGCTTGGAATCTGGCCTCACAGATACGCAGTATTTT. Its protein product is CASSLESGLTDTQYF.

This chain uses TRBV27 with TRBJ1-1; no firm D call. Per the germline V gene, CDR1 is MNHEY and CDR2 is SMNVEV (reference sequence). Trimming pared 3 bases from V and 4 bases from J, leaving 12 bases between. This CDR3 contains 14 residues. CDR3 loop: CASSFSGSGTEAFF. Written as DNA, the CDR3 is TGTGCCAGCAGTTTCTCTGGTTCAGGCACTGAAGCTTTCTTT.

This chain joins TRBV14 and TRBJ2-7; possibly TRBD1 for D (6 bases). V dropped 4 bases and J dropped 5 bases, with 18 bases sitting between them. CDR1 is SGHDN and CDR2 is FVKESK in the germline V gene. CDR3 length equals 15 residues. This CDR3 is CASSLPGHRPDEQYF. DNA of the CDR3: TGTGCCAGCAGCCTCCCGGGACACCGTCCTGACGAGCAGTACTTC. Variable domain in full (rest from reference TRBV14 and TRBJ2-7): EAGVTQFPSHSVIEKGQTVTLRCDPISGHDNLYWYRRVMGKEIKFLLHFVKESKQDESGMPNNRFLAERTGGTYSTLKVQPAELEDSGVYFCASSLPGHRPDEQYFGPGTRLTVT.

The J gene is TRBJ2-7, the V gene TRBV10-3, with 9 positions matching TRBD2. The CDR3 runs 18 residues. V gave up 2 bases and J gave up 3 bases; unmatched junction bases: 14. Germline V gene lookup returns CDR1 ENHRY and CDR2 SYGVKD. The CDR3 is CAISEGASGTPTLYEQYF. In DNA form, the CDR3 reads TGTGCCATCAGTGAGGGGGCTAGCGGGACACCGACTCTCTACGAGCAGTACTTC.

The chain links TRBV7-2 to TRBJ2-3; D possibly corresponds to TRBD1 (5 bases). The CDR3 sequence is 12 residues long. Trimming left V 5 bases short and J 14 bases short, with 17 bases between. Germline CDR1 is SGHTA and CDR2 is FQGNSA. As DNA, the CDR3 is TGTGCCAGCAGCCTGCAGGGCCTATCCCCGTATTTT. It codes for CASSLQGLSPYF.